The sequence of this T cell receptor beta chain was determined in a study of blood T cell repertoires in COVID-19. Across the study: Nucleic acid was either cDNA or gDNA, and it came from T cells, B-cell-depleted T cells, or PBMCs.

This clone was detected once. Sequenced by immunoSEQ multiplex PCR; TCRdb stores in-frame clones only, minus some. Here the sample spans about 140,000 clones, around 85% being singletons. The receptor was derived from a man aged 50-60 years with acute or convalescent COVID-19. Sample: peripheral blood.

The DNA for the CDR3 is TGTGCCAGCAGGCCGACAGGGACTTCCTACAATGAGCAGTTCTTC. Translating gives CASRPTGTSYNEQFF. The chain couples TRBV7-8 to TRBJ2-1, with a possible D match to TRBD1 (7 bases). Germline V gives CDR1 SGHVS, CDR2 FQNEAQ. V lost 6 bases and J lost 1, with 13 bases in between. CDR3 length: 15 residues. The full variable domain, rest sourced from reference TRBV7-8 and TRBJ2-1, is GAGVSQSPRYKVAKRGQDVALRCDPISGHVSLFWYQQALGQGPEFLTYFQNEAQLDKSGLPSDRFFAERPEGSVSTLKIQRTQQEDSAVYLCASRPTGTSYNEQFFGPGTRLTVL.